The sequence of this T cell receptor (beta chain) was determined in a study of CXCR3-negative and CXCR3-positive naive CD8 T cells. Regarding the study as a whole: CXCR3-positive naive cells had TRB CDR3s that were more hydrophobic than CXCR3-negative naive cells had.

Carrying UMI labels, the TRB cDNA libraries were prepared through 5' RACE. TCRdb processed the 5' RACE reads again and assigns one entry to each CDR3 protein, with no DNA. The sample table includes 100,000 or so distinct CDR3 sequences. Germline V CDR1 and CDR2: SGHRS, YFSETQ. The CDR3 consists of 14 residues. To note about this clonotype: Its antigen is undetermined.

By phenotype, naive CD8+ T cells were CD45RO-CCR7+CD27+CD95-. This TCR was sampled from a human donor in good health. Some clones in this sample may be carry-over from other donors' samples. The sample consisted of naive CXCR3- CD8+ T cells from blood. Subset here: CD45RO-CCR7+CD27+CD95- naive CD8+ T cells lacking CXCR3 (TNR3-). The chain couples TRBV5-1 to TRBJ2-7; TCRdb indicates TRBD2, and absent DNA this call remains unverified. CDR3 amino acids: CASMEGGHGFEQYF.